The sequence of this T cell receptor (beta chain) was determined in a study of response to subunit inactivated influenza vaccine. In the case of this clonotype: Its antigen is not identified.

Points from the study as a whole: Only a handful of new T cells, the authors suggested, are recruited with each seasonal influenza vaccination.

Each CDR3 protein gets one entry after TCRdb re-called the RT-PCR reads with MiXCR. This sample yields about 500,000 distinct CDR3 sequences, of which approximately 7.2% are seen a single time; under 15% belongs to the top ten. The CDR3 runs 16 residues. Per germline, CDR1 SGHTA and CDR2 FQGNSA. V gave up 1 base and J gave up 0 bases; unmatched junction bases: 1. The chain has TRBV7-2 and TRBJ2-4; TRBD2 agrees at 9 bases. The sequencing here drew on PBMCs from blood, taken less than 30 months after vaccination. The sequence came from a man aged 50 to 69 who received an inactivated influenza vaccine. Here the CDR3 reads CASSLELAGAKNIQYF. DNA for the CDR3: TGTGCCAGCAGCTTAGAACTAGCGGGAGCCAAAAACATTCAGTACTTC.